The 7 T cell receptor beta chains listed next were all sequenced from one sample in a study of technical replicates of blood from several donors. Clones were sequenced by immunoSEQ multiplex PCR, and TCRdb holds only the in-frame ones, with some missing. This sample has tens of thousands of clones, with 85% to 95% found just once. Material for sequencing was T cells isolated from PBMCs. All receptors derive from a human donor in good health.

This chain joins TRBV28 and TRBJ1-5; 8 bases line up with TRBD1. The CDR3 contains 15 residues. Trimming removed 2 bases from V and 0 bases from J; junction bases left unmatched: 0. The V gene's germline CDR1 is MDHEN and CDR2 SYDVKM. The CDR3 nucleotides are TGTGCCAGCAGTTTACAGGGGGCTAGCAATCAGCCCCAGCATTTT. The encoded protein is CASSLQGASNQPQHF.

V gene TRBV2 combines with J gene TRBJ2-3, with D tentatively TRBD2 (6 bases). Germline CDR1 reads SNHLY; CDR2 reads FYNNEI. The V and J ends lost 8 bases and 6 bases respectively, with 18 bases between them. The CDR3 consists of 14 residues. The CDR3 region is CASVAGIAADTQYF. As DNA, the CDR3 is TGTGCCAGCGTTGCGGGGATCGCGGCCGATACGCAGTATTTT.

The chain carries TRBV5-6 and TRBJ1-2; unclear D gene. The CDR3 contains 15 residues. In germline, CDR1 is SGHDT, CDR2 YYEEEE. Trimming removed 3 bases from V and 8 bases from J, with 20 bases in between. The CDR3 sequence: CASSYGGGPMRGYTF. CDR3 nucleotide sequence: TGTGCCAGCAGCTATGGTGGCGGGCCTATGCGCGGCTACACCTTC.

The J gene is TRBJ2-4, the V gene TRBV9, with D tentatively TRBD1 (6 bases). The V and J ends lost 0 bases and 8 bases respectively, with 18 bases between them. Germline values: CDR1 SGDLS, CDR2 YYNGEE. The CDR3 has 16 amino acids. The CDR3 loop reads CASSVDGGALGDIQYF. CDR3 DNA: TGTGCCAGCAGCGTAGATGGGGGCGCACTGGGCGACATTCAGTACTTC.

This chain uses TRBV6-6 with TRBJ1-5; 11 nucleotides match TRBD1. V dropped 5 bases and J dropped 3; count of bases not matched to a gene: 6. The CDR3 is 16 amino acids. The germline V gene has CDR1 MNHNY and CDR2 SVGAGI (reference sequence). CDR3 in amino acids: CASSAGQGADNQPQHF. CDR3 DNA: TGTGCCAGCAGTGCTGGACAGGGGGCTGACAATCAGCCCCAGCATTTT.

This chain uses TRBV10-3 with TRBJ2-2, with D possibly being TRBD2 (6 bases). The V end was cut by 7 bases, the J end by 2 bases, with 11 bases between. From germline, CDR1 is ENHRY and CDR2 SYGVKD. This CDR3 is 14 amino acids long. The CDR3 here is CAIKGGRNTGELFF. The CDR3 DNA reads as TGTGCCATCAAAGGAGGGCGAAACACCGGGGAGCTGTTTTTT.

This chain uses TRBV4-1 with TRBJ2-1, with TRBD2 matching 7 bases. Trimming cost V 8 bases and J 7 bases; bases outside gene matches: 5. CDR1 MGHRA and CDR2 YSYEKL come from the germline V gene. This CDR3 is built from 12 residues. CDR3 sequence (DNA): TGCGCCAGCGGCGGGAGACCGAATGAGCAGTTCTTC. Protein product: CASGGRPNEQFF.